This T cell receptor (beta chain) came from a study of PD-1 blockade in classical Hodgkin lymphoma (TCRdb year 2020). Regarding the complete study: Nivolumab dosing was 3 mg/kg intravenously every 2 weeks, continuing until either disease progression or unacceptable toxicity. To define a peripheral blood immune signature of response to PD-1 blockade in classical Hodgkin lymphoma, the study combined TCR beta sequencing with CyTOF.

Concerning this clone itself: This receptor's antigen is unknown. No clone much larger than this one lies a single base away; base qualities are absent.

General study outcomes and caveats: By C4D1, a significant rise was seen in CD4+ TCR diversity but not in CD8+ TCR diversity (p=0.0027 vs p=0.16), and the rise was most apparent among complete responders (p=0.02). Trial patients achieving complete response had baseline diversity similar to newly diagnosed patients, whereas partial responders and progressors had significantly lower diversity. Baseline TCR diversity was reported to be lower in newly diagnosed patients than in healthy donors and to be lower still in relapsed/refractory patients. Only a single clinical trial cohort was studied, and what caused the repertoire differences, possibly disease activity or prior therapy, remained undefined. Lower diversity was observed in patients in whom nivolumab was started less than 1 year after ASCT, and these patients were excluded from later analyses so that confounding by immune reconstitution would be avoided.

Genomic DNA was extracted with the Qiagen DNeasy kit from unsorted PBMCs and from negatively selected CD4+ and CD8+ fractions. Using primers that anneal to V and J segments, immunoSEQ multiplex PCR amplified the TCR beta CDR3 regions. A synthetic immune receptor repertoire was used to minimize amplification bias, and remaining bias was computationally removed after sequencing. As for the original processing: Repertoire diversity was quantified as the Shannon entropy index using custom Python scripts. Unsorted, CD4+ and CD8+ repertoires were analyzed separately, except for combined analyses in which CD4+ and CD8+ sequences were merged in silico. A clone counted as expanded when the clone's frequency after treatment rose at least 2-fold relative to C1D1, and clones undetected at baseline were given a pseudocount of 0.5. Singleton clones were defined as clones with 0 or 1 copy at C1D1, and non-singleton clones were defined as clones with 2 or more copies. Clones expanded in unsorted samples were labelled as CD4+, CD8+ or unknown by matching protein sequences in sorted samples from the same patient. Diversity changes from C1D1 to C4D1 were tested in paired samples using Wilcoxon tests. In TCRdb, the immuneACCESS table is reduced to in-frame sequences with V and J assigned. These tables do not hold every clone; where another copy was compared, an unresolved V gene accounts for under half, and the others remain unexplained. V, J and clone size reflect that table, while D and trimming were determined from the DNA. Within this sample are about 90,000 clones, with around nine tenths of them counted one time only. The ten largest clones capture about 2.9% of the sample.

The time point label for this specimen denotes: cycle 4 day 1 (C4D1), after around six weeks of nivolumab. Relapse after autologous stem cell transplantation had occurred in all trial patients, and cohorts A, B and C were distinguished by prior brentuximab vedotin exposure. The trial cohort included more than 55 patients with relapsed/refractory classical Hodgkin lymphoma, and each patient had a best overall response of complete response, partial response or progressive disease. In the multi-cohort phase II CheckMate 205 trial, trial patients received single-agent nivolumab. An independent review committee assessed best overall response using the 2007 International Working Group response criteria. Trial PBMCs were collected just before the start of nivolumab (C1D1) and during therapy at cycle 2 day 1 and cycle 4 day 1. After peripheral blood was drawn into 8 mL Vacutainer Cell Preparation Tubes, PBMCs were isolated by centrifugation and then cryopreserved.

The sample here was peripheral blood mononuclear cells (PBMCs), taken before the fourth cycle of nivolumab. This TCR derives from a human donor with classical Hodgkin lymphoma.

The nucleotide sequence is given as TGTGCCAGCAGCGCACAGGGTGTATCTTACAATGAGCAGTTCTTC. This codes for CASSAQGVSYNEQFF. The V gene is TRBV21-1 and the J gene is TRBJ2-1; TRBD1 was called by the table and not checked on the DNA. TRBV21-1 is labeled a pseudogene. Counted from cysteine to phenylalanine, this CDR3 has 15 amino acids. Of the read, only the CDR3 DNA is kept; its 45 bases are in frame from base 1.